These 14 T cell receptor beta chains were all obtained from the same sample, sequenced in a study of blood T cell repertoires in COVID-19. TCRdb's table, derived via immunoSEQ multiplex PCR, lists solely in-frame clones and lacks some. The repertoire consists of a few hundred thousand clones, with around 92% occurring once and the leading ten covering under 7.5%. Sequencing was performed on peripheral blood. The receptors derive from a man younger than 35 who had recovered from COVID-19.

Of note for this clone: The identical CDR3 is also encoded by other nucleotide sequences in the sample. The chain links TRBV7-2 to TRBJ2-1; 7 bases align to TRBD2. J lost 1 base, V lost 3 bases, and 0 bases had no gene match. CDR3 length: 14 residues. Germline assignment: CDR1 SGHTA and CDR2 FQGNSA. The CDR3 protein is CASSFSGSYNEQFF. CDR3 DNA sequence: TGTGCCAGCAGCTTTAGCGGGTCCTACAATGAGCAGTTCTTC.

The CDR3 bases are TGTGCCAGCAGCGGGCCGGGACAGGGGGTCGGCTACACCTTC. This translates into CASSGPGQGVGYTF. This chain links TRBV9 with TRBJ1-2, with 11 bases matching TRBD1. Germline V gene lookup returns CDR1 SGDLS and CDR2 YYNGEE. J was trimmed by 8 bases and V by 3 bases; bases with no gene match: 6. The CDR3 is 14 residues long. The full variable domain, with the rest looked up from reference TRBV9 and TRBJ1-2, is DSGVTQTPKHLITATGQRVTLRCSPRSGDLSVYWYQQSLDQGLQFLIQYYNGEERAKGNILERFSAQQFPDLHSELNLSSLELGDSALYFCASSGPGQGVGYTFGSGTRLTVV.

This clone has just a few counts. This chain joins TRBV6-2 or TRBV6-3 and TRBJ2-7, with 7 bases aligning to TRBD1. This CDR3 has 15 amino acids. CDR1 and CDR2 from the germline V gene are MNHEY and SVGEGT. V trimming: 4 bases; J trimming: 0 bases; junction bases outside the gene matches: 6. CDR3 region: CASSSAGTDSYEQYF. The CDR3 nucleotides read TGTGCCAGCAGTTCGGCCGGGACAGACTCCTACGAGCAGTACTTC.

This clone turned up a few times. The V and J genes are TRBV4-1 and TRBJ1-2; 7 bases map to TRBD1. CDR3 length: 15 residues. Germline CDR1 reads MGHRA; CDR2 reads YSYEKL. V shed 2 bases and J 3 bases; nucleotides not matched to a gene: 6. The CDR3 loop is CASSQPTGEYYGYTF. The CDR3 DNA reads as TGCGCCAGCAGCCAACCAACAGGGGAATACTATGGCTACACCTTC.

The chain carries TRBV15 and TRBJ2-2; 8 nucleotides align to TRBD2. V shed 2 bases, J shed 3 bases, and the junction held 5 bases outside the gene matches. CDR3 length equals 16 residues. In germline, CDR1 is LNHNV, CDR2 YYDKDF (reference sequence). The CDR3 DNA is TGTGCCACCAGCAGATGGACTAGCTTTGACACCGGGGAGCTGTTTTTT. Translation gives CATSRWTSFDTGELFF.

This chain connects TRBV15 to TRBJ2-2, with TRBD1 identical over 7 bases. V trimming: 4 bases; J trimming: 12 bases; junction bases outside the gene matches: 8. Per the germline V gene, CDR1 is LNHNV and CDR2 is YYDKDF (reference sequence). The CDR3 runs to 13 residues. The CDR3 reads CATSTRWDSKLFF. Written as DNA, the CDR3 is TGTGCCACCAGCACCAGGTGGGACAGTAAGCTGTTTTTT. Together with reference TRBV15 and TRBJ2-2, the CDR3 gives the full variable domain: DAMVIQNPRYQVTQFGKPVTLSCSQTLNHNVMYWYQQKSSQAPKLLFHYYDKDFNNEADTPDNFQSRRPNTSFCFLDIRSPGLGDTAMYLCATSTRWDSKLFFGEGSRLTVL.

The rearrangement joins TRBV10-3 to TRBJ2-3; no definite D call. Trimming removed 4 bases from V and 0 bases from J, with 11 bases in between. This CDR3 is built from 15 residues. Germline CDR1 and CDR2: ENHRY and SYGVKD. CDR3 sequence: CAISGSTQSTDTQYF. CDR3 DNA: TGTGCCATCAGTGGGAGCACTCAAAGCACAGATACGCAGTATTTT.

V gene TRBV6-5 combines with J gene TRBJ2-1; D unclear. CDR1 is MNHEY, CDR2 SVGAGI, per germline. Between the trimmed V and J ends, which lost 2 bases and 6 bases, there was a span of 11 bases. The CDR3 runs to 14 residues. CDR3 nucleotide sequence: TGTGCCAGCAGTTACCTGGCTCGCGGCAATGAGCAGTTCTTC. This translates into CASSYLARGNEQFF.

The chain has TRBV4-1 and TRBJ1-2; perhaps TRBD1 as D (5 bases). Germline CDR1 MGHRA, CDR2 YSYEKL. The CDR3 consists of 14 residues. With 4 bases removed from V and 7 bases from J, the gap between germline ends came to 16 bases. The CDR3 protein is CASSLGVAFGGYTF. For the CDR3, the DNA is TGCGCCAGCAGCCTAGGGGTGGCCTTCGGTGGCTACACCTTC.

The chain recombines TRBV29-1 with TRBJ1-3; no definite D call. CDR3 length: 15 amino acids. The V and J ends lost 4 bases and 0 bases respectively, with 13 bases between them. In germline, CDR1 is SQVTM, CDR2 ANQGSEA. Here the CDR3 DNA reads TGCAGCGTTGGGCTGATGTTGGCCTCTGGAAACACCATATATTTT. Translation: CSVGLMLASGNTIYF.

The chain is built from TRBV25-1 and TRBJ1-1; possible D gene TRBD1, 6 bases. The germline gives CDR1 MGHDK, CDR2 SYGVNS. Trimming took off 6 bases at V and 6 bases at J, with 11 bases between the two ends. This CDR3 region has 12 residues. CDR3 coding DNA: TGTGCCAGCAGACAGGGCTGGGCTGAAGCTTTCTTT. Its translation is CASRQGWAEAFF.

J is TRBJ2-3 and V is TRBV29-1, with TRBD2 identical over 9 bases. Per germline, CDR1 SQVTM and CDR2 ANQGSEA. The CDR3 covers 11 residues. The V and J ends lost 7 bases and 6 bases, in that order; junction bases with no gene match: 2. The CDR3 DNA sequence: TGCAGCGCCGGGACTAGCGATACGCAGTATTTT. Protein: CSAGTSDTQYF.

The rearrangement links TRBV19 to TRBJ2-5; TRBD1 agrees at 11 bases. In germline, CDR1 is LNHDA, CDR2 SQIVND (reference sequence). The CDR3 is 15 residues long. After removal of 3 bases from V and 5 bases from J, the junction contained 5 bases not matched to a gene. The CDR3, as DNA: TGTGCCAGTAGTATCGGGACAGGGGGAGCGGAGACCCAGTACTTC. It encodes CASSIGTGGAETQYF.

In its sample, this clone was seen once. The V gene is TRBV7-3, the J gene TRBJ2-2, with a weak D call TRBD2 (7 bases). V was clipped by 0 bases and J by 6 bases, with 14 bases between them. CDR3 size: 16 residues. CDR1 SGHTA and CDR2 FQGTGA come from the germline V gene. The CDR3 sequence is CASSLTPGAGAGELFF. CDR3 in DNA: TGTGCCAGCAGCTTAACTCCAGGGGCGGGGGCCGGGGAGCTGTTTTTT.